The 32 T cell receptor beta chains reported below all come from one sample, sequenced in a study of long-term antiretroviral therapy in people with HIV. immunoSEQ v3.0 was run at survey level. Profiling relied on immunoSEQ multiplex PCR, and the TCRdb table lists in-frame clones only, not all of them. The table records roughly 20,000 clones, about four fifths of them present only once. The input for sequencing was unsorted PBMCs, taken at the start of antiretroviral therapy. The receptor set was obtained from a man aged 50 to 59 with HIV.

The rearrangement joins TRBV28 to TRBJ1-5; the match to TRBD1 covers 8 bases. J was trimmed by 2 bases and V by 6 bases; bases with no gene match: 6. Germline lookup yields CDR1 MDHEN and CDR2 SYDVKM. The CDR3 contains 15 residues. Here the CDR3 reads CASRGTGGGNQPQHF. DNA of the CDR3: TGTGCCAGCAGGGGAACAGGGGGAGGCAATCAGCCCCAGCATTTT. Filled out from reference TRBV28 and TRBJ1-5, the complete variable domain reads DVKVTQSSRYLVKRTGEKVFLECVQDMDHENMFWYRQDPGLGLRLIYFSYDVKMKEKGDIPEGYSVSREKKERFSLILESASTNQTSMYLCASRGTGGGNQPQHFGDGTRLSIL.

The V gene is TRBV10-2, the J gene TRBJ1-3, with a weak D call TRBD1 (5 bases). This CDR3 has 14 amino acids. Germline V gene data show CDR1 as WSHSY and CDR2 as SAAADI. With 3 bases removed from V and 4 bases from J, the gap between germline ends came to 10 bases. CDR3 sequence: CASSDSTEGNTIYF. The CDR3 region has the DNA TGCGCCAGCAGTGATTCGACAGAGGGAAACACCATATATTTT.

CDR3 in amino acids: CASGIPYEQYF. For the CDR3, the DNA is TGTGCCAGCGGCATCCCCTACGAGCAGTACTTC. This chain links TRBV9 with TRBJ2-7; D remains ambiguous. Trimming took off 7 bases at V and 2 bases at J, with 7 bases between the two ends. The CDR3 sequence is 11 residues long. The V gene's germline CDR1 is SGDLS and CDR2 YYNGEE. Full variable domain (rest looked up from reference TRBV9 and TRBJ2-7): DSGVTQTPKHLITATGQRVTLRCSPRSGDLSVYWYQQSLDQGLQFLIQYYNGEERAKGNILERFSAQQFPDLHSELNLSSLELGDSALYFCASGIPYEQYFGPGTRLTVT.

The chain links TRBV28 to TRBJ1-1; tentatively, D is TRBD1 (5 bases). The V end was cut by 6 bases, the J end by 5 bases, with 19 bases between. The V gene's germline CDR1 is MDHEN and CDR2 SYDVKM. CDR3 length equals 15 residues. The CDR3 loop reads CASSPLDEQGTEAFF. The CDR3 DNA sequence: TGTGCCAGCAGCCCATTGGATGAGCAGGGTACTGAAGCTTTCTTT.

The V gene is TRBV2, the J gene TRBJ2-1; D perhaps matches TRBD2 (5 bases). CDR3 length: 14 residues. Germline CDR1 is SNHLY and CDR2 is FYNNEI. The ends were cut back, 8 bases at V and 9 bases at J, with 20 bases in the middle. The CDR3 sequence: CASQFTSGVLEQFF. The CDR3 nucleotides read TGTGCCAGCCAATTTACGTCCGGGGTCCTTGAGCAGTTCTTC.

The chain combines TRBV25-1 with TRBJ1-4; TRBD1 matches 10 bases. CDR3 length: 15 amino acids. The germline CDR1 and CDR2 sequences are MGHDK and SYGVNS. V lost 3 bases and J lost 10; bases outside the gene matches: 8. The CDR3 protein is CASSDSGQGSVKLFF. As DNA, the CDR3 is TGTGCCAGCAGTGACTCGGGACAGGGGAGTGTAAAACTGTTTTTT.

The chain uses TRBV7-9 and TRBJ2-7; TRBD2 agrees at 14 bases. From germline, CDR1 is SEHNR and CDR2 FQNEAQ (reference sequence). The CDR3 covers 15 residues. After removal of 5 bases from V and 5 bases from J, the junction contained 5 bases not matched to a gene. The CDR3 coding sequence is TGTGCCAGCAGCCCGGGACTAGCGGGAGACCACGAGCAGTACTTC. Its protein is CASSPGLAGDHEQYF.

The chain has TRBV7-3 and TRBJ2-7; D possibly corresponds to TRBD2 (7 bases). The germline V gene encodes CDR1 SGHTA and CDR2 FQGTGA. With 2 bases removed from V and 2 bases from J, the gap between germline ends came to 13 bases. The CDR3 consists of 15 residues. CDR3 protein: CASSLRGASPYEQYF. The DNA of the CDR3 is TGTGCCAGCAGCTTACGGGGGGCATCTCCCTACGAGCAGTACTTC.

CDR3 in amino acids: CASSARVGGQETQYF. CDR3 DNA: TGTGCCAGCAGCGCCAGGGTAGGGGGCCAAGAGACCCAGTACTTC. The chain couples TRBV5-4 to TRBJ2-5, with D perhaps TRBD1 (6 bases). Trimming pared 4 bases from V and 1 base from J, leaving 14 bases between. CDR1 is SGHNT and CDR2 is YYREEE in the germline V gene (reference sequence). The CDR3 has 15 amino acids. The full variable domain, its missing parts supplied by reference TRBV5-4 and TRBJ2-5, is ETGVTQSPTHLIKTRGQQVTLRCSSQSGHNTVSWYQQALGQGPQFIFQYYREEENGRGNFPPRFSGLQFPNYSSELNVNALELDDSALYLCASSARVGGQETQYFGPGTRLLVL.

The chain combines TRBV19 with TRBJ1-5, with unresolved D. The V gene's germline CDR1 is LNHDA and CDR2 SQIVND (reference sequence). The CDR3 runs to 14 residues. The V end lost 4 bases, the J end lost 2 bases, and 9 bases lay between the germline ends. CDR3: CASSTGLGNQPQHF. CDR3 sequence (DNA): TGTGCCAGTAGTACCGGACTGGGCAATCAGCCCCAGCATTTT.

A single count supports this clone. V is TRBV7-9 and J is TRBJ1-1; tentative D call: TRBD1 (6 bases). Trimming cost V 5 bases and J 3 bases, with 25 bases left between them. There are 18 residues in the CDR3. The germline V gene encodes CDR1 SEHNR and CDR2 FQNEAQ (reference sequence). CDR3 DNA sequence: TGTGCCAGCAGCCCCCGAGGGGGACTGGTACGGAGGTACACTGAAGCTTTCTTT. It encodes CASSPRGGLVRRYTEAFF. Filled out from reference TRBV7-9 and TRBJ1-1, the complete variable domain reads DTGVSQNPRHKITKRGQNVTFRCDPISEHNRLYWYRQTLGQGPEFLTYFQNEAQLEKSRLLSDRFSAERPKGSFSTLEIQRTEQGDSAMYLCASSPRGGLVRRYTEAFFGQGTRLTVV.

This chain connects TRBV4-3 to TRBJ2-2; D perhaps matches TRBD2 (6 bases). The V and J ends lost 4 bases and 4 bases respectively, with 16 bases between them. In germline, CDR1 is LGHNA, CDR2 YSLEER. The CDR3 is 16 residues long. Here the CDR3 reads CASSPSPGGSTGELFF. The DNA for the CDR3 is TGCGCCAGCAGCCCAAGCCCCGGGGGAAGCACCGGGGAGCTGTTTTTT.

This sequence joins TRBV7-9 and TRBJ2-6, with D hard to call. Germline assignment: CDR1 SEHNR and CDR2 FQNEAQ (reference sequence). Trimming shortened V by 3 bases and J by 0 bases, and 12 bases separated the two germline ends. The CDR3 loop spans 17 amino acids. The CDR3 DNA reads TGTGCCAGCAGCTTGTTGAGAACCGGCTCTGGGGCCAACGTCCTGACTTTC. This encodes CASSLLRTGSGANVLTF.

This sequence joins TRBV9 and TRBJ2-3, with 8 bases lining up with TRBD2. The V gene's germline CDR1 is SGDLS and CDR2 YYNGEE. The length of the CDR3 is 16 residues. J lost 2 bases, V lost 0 bases, and 5 bases had no gene match. CDR3 nucleotide sequence: TGTGCCAGCAGCGTAGATAGCGGGGAATTCACAGATACGCAGTATTTT. Amino acids: CASSVDSGEFTDTQYF.

The V call is TRBV12-5, the J call TRBJ1-5; no clear D gene. The CDR3 length is 12 residues. Trimming stripped 3 bases from V and 10 bases from J, with 10 bases between. Germline V gene data show CDR1 as LGHNT and CDR2 as FRNRAP. For the CDR3, the DNA is TGTGCTAGTGGTTTTGGACGGAACCCCCAGCATTTT. Translated, it gives CASGFGRNPQHF.

This clone came up once. V usage is TRBV19 and J usage is TRBJ1-1; 10 positions match TRBD1. The CDR3 is 16 residues long. V shed 7 bases and J 5 bases; nucleotides not matched to a gene: 13. Germline V gene lookup returns CDR1 LNHDA and CDR2 SQIVND (reference sequence). This CDR3 reads CASTPGQGNPGTEAFF. The CDR3 DNA reads TGTGCCAGTACCCCGGGACAGGGGAATCCAGGGACTGAAGCTTTCTTT.

This chain links TRBV7-9 with TRBJ1-1, with unresolved D. V was shortened by 1 base and J by 0 bases, with 3 bases between the two germline ends. Germline V gene lookup returns CDR1 SEHNR and CDR2 FQNEAQ (reference sequence). The CDR3 spans 13 residues. CDR3 bases: TGTGCCAGCAGCTTAGACATGAACACTGAAGCTTTCTTT. Translation: CASSLDMNTEAFF. Using reference TRBV7-9 and TRBJ1-1 for the parts outside the CDR3, the full variable domain is DTGVSQNPRHKITKRGQNVTFRCDPISEHNRLYWYRQTLGQGPEFLTYFQNEAQLEKSRLLSDRFSAERPKGSFSTLEIQRTEQGDSAMYLCASSLDMNTEAFFGQGTRLTVV.

The CDR3 coding sequence is TGTGCCAGCAGCTTTGTCTCTGGAAACACCATATATTTT. Its translation: CASSFVSGNTIYF. V is TRBV7-8 and J is TRBJ1-3; D remains ambiguous. Looked up from germline, CDR1 is SGHVS and CDR2 is FQNEAQ. The CDR3 is 13 residues long. V gave up 3 bases and J gave up 0 bases, with 3 bases separating them.

J is TRBJ1-2 and V is TRBV9; tentative D call: TRBD1 (5 bases). From germline, CDR1 is SGDLS and CDR2 YYNGEE. V was clipped by 5 bases and J by 3 bases, with 11 bases between them. The CDR3 length is 13 residues. The CDR3 region is CASRGQGDYGYTF. The CDR3 DNA reads as TGTGCCAGCAGAGGCCAGGGTGACTATGGCTACACCTTC.

CDR3 loop: CASSIGGTVNEQFF. The CDR3 DNA is TGTGCCAGTAGTATAGGGGGGACAGTCAATGAGCAGTTCTTC. The V and J genes are TRBV19 and TRBJ2-1, with 7 bases lining up with TRBD1. CDR1 and CDR2 from the germline V gene are LNHDA and SQIVND (reference sequence). After removal of 1 base from V and 6 bases from J, the junction contained 3 bases not matched to a gene. CDR3 length equals 14 residues.

V and J are TRBV5-5 and TRBJ1-5; D not resolved. The germline V gene has CDR1 SGHKS and CDR2 YYEKEE (reference sequence). The CDR3 runs to 14 residues. V was shortened by 0 bases and J by 7 bases, with 11 bases between the two germline ends. CDR3 in DNA: TGTGCCAGCAGCTTGGAGGGTCAGGACCAGCCCCAGCATTTT. Protein sequence: CASSLEGQDQPQHF.

V and J are TRBV7-3 and TRBJ1-2; 9 bases match TRBD1. This CDR3 has 14 residues. Germline lookup yields CDR1 SGHTA and CDR2 FQGTGA. V shed 6 bases, J shed 3 bases, and the junction held 5 bases outside the gene matches. The CDR3 reads CASSPGQGDYGYTF. As DNA, the CDR3 is TGTGCCAGCAGTCCGGGACAGGGAGACTATGGCTACACCTTC. Complete variable domain (other parts from reference TRBV7-3 and TRBJ1-2): GAGVSQTPSNKVTEKGKYVELRCDPISGHTALYWYRQSLGQGPEFLIYFQGTGAADDSGLPNDRFFAVRPEGSVSTLKIQRTERGDSAVYLCASSPGQGDYGYTFGSGTRLTVV.

The rearrangement uses TRBV7-2 and TRBJ1-1; a possible D gene is TRBD1 (5 bases). CDR1 SGHTA and CDR2 FQGNSA come from the germline V gene. This CDR3 comprises 14 residues. Deletions cut 4 bases from V and 1 base from J, with 10 bases between. CDR3: CASSSLGGNTEAFF. Here the CDR3 DNA reads TGTGCCAGCAGCTCCCTGGGGGGGAACACTGAAGCTTTCTTT.

The chain combines TRBV7-2 with TRBJ2-5; 8 bases are a match to TRBD2. The V gene end was trimmed by 1 base and the J gene end by 1 base; junction bases not matched to a gene: 2. The CDR3 is 15 amino acids. Per the germline V gene, CDR1 is SGHTA and CDR2 is FQGNSA. CDR3 nucleotides: TGTGCCAGCAGCTTAGAACTAGCGGTCCAAGAGACCCAGTACTTC. Protein: CASSLELAVQETQYF.

The chain is built from TRBV27 and TRBJ2-3; TRBD1 matches at 7 bases. The germline gives CDR1 MNHEY, CDR2 SMNVEV (reference sequence). Trimming removed 3 bases from V and 4 bases from J; junction bases left unmatched: 4. This CDR3 contains 14 residues. This CDR3 is CASSFSGGSDTQYF. CDR3 in DNA: TGTGCCAGCAGTTTTTCAGGGGGATCAGATACGCAGTATTTT.

V and J are TRBV6-4 and TRBJ1-5, with D unresolved. The CDR3 totals 13 residues. Trimming removed 3 bases from V and 4 bases from J, with 7 bases in between. Germline values: CDR1 MRHNA, CDR2 SNTAGT. The CDR3 nucleotides read TGTGCCAGCAGTGAATCAGAGAATCAGCCCCAGCATTTT. It specifies CASSESENQPQHF.

The DNA for the CDR3 is TGTGCCAGCAGTTATGCCGGGGAGGCGAGCGAAAAACTGTTTTTT. Amino acids: CASSYAGEASEKLFF. This chain uses TRBV6-5 with TRBJ1-4; D gene unclear. Germline CDR1 MNHEY, CDR2 SVGAGI. With 3 bases removed from V and 8 bases from J, the gap between germline ends came to 16 bases. This CDR3 is built from 15 residues.

This chain joins TRBV11-2 and TRBJ2-7; D unclear. The germline CDR1 and CDR2 sequences are SGHAT and FQNNGV. The V gene lost 2 bases and the J gene lost 1 base, with 12 bases spanning the gap. The CDR3 loop spans 15 amino acids. The CDR3 DNA reads TGTGCCAGCAGCTTAAGTGGTTCGGCGTCCTACGAGCAGTACTTC. This codes for CASSLSGSASYEQYF.

V and J are TRBV28 and TRBJ1-2; no reliable D call. The CDR3 consists of 11 residues. V was shortened by 7 bases and J by 0 bases, with 3 bases between the two germline ends. Germline V gene sequence: CDR1 MDHEN, CDR2 SYDVKM. In DNA form, the CDR3 reads TGTGCCAGCAAGGCTAACTATGGCTACACCTTC. The encoded protein is CASKANYGYTF.

The J gene is TRBJ2-1, the V gene TRBV9, with TRBD2 identical over 8 bases. The germline V gene encodes CDR1 SGDLS and CDR2 YYNGEE. The V gene end was trimmed by 3 bases and the J gene end by 0 bases; junction bases not matched to a gene: 5. CDR3 length: 16 residues. The CDR3 here is CASSARGGSSYNEQFF. The CDR3 nucleotides read TGTGCCAGCAGCGCCCGGGGGGGGAGCTCCTACAATGAGCAGTTCTTC.

This chain uses TRBV7-9 with TRBJ2-5; a possible D gene is TRBD1 (6 bases). V shed 5 bases and J shed 5 bases, with 15 bases lying between them. There are 14 residues in the CDR3. CDR1 is SEHNR and CDR2 is FQNEAQ in the germline V gene (reference sequence). CDR3 coding DNA: TGTGCCAGCAGCCCTAGGACAGCAACGGAGACCCAGTACTTC. This translates into CASSPRTATETQYF.

The chain couples TRBV7-2 to TRBJ1-2, with D possibly being TRBD1 (5 bases). The CDR3 sequence is 13 residues long. CDR1 and CDR2 (germline): SGHTA, FQGNSA. The ends were cut back, 0 bases at V and 5 bases at J, with 7 bases in the middle. Here the CDR3 DNA reads TGTGCCAGCAGCTTAGCGGGGGGGTATGGCTACACCTTC. It yields the protein CASSLAGGYGYTF. Combining the CDR3 with reference TRBV7-2 and TRBJ1-2 gives the whole variable domain GAGVSQSPSNKVTEKGKDVELRCDPISGHTALYWYRQSLGQGLEFLIYFQGNSAPDKSGLPSDRFSAERTGGSVSTLTIQRTQQEDSAVYLCASSLAGGYGYTFGSGTRLTVV.